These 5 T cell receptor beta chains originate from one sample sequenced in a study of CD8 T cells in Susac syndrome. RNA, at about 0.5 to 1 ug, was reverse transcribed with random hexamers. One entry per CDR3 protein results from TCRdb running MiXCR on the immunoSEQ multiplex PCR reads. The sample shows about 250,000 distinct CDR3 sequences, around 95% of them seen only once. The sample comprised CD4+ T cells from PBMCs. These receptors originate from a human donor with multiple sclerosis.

The CDR3 nucleotides read TGTGCCAGCAGTTACTCGACTAGCGGGAGGATGGACACCGGGGAGCTGTTTTTT. Amino acid sequence: CASSYSTSGRMDTGELFF. The chain uses TRBV6-5 and TRBJ2-2; TRBD2 matches 13 bases. Germline V gives CDR1 MNHEY, CDR2 SVGAGI. V shed 0 bases, J shed 3 bases, and the junction held 4 bases outside the gene matches. The CDR3 extends over 18 amino acids.

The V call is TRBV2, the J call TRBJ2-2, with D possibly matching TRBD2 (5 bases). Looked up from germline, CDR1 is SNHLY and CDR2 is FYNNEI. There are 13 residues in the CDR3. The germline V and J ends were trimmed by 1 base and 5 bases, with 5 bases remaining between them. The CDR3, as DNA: TGTGCCAGCAGTGAAGGGACTACCGGGGAGCTGTTTTTT. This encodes CASSEGTTGELFF.

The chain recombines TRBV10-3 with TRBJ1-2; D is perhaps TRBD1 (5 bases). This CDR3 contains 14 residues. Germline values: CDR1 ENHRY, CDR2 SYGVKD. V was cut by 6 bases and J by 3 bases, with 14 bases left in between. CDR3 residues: CAIRGRTSDYGYTF. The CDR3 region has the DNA TGTGCCATCAGAGGACGGACAAGTGACTATGGCTACACCTTC.

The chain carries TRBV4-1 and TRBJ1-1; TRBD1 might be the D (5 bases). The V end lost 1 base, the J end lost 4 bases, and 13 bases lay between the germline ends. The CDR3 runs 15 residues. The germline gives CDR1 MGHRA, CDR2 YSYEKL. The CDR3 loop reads CASSQAQGGSTEAFF. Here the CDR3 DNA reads TGCGCCAGCAGCCAAGCTCAGGGCGGGAGCACTGAAGCTTTCTTT.

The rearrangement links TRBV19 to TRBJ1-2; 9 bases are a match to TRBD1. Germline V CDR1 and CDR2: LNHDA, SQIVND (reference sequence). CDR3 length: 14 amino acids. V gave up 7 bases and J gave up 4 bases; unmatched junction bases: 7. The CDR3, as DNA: TGTGCCAGTACGGGACAGGGAAAGGGCTATGGCTACACCTTC. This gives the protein CASTGQGKGYGYTF.